Listed here are 8 T cell receptor beta chains from one sample, sequenced in a study of blood T cell repertoires in COVID-19. Method: immunoSEQ multiplex PCR; TCRdb's copy keeps in-frame clones and lacks some. The data hold about 120,000 clones, with 88% observed a single time. Specimen: peripheral blood. The receptors were gathered from a man aged 50 to 60 with acute or convalescent COVID-19.

This sequence joins TRBV7-2 and TRBJ1-5, with D possibly being TRBD1 (5 bases). V was pared by 4 bases and J by 0 bases, with 13 bases between. CDR3 length equals 16 residues. The germline V gene encodes CDR1 SGHTA and CDR2 FQGNSA. CDR3 residues: CASSSRRGGSNQPQHF. The CDR3 DNA reads TGTGCCAGCAGCTCCCGGCGGGGGGGTAGCAATCAGCCCCAGCATTTT. The whole variable domain, filled in from reference TRBV7-2 and TRBJ1-5, reads GAGVSQSPSNKVTEKGKDVELRCDPISGHTALYWYRQSLGQGLEFLIYFQGNSAPDKSGLPSDRFSAERTGGSVSTLTIQRTQQEDSAVYLCASSSRRGGSNQPQHFGDGTRLSIL.

The genes are TRBV7-2 and TRBJ1-5, with 8 bases that match TRBD1. The CDR3 is 13 amino acids. The J segment lost 8 bases and the V segment lost 3 bases, leaving 3 bases of the junction unmatched. The germline gives CDR1 SGHTA, CDR2 FQGNSA. CDR3 residues: CASSLDRVKPQHF. CDR3 coding DNA: TGTGCCAGCAGCTTGGACAGGGTGAAGCCCCAGCATTTT.

CDR3 nucleotides: TGTGCCAGCAGCTCCTGGACAGGCGACTATAATTCACCCCTCCACTTT. Its protein product is CASSSWTGDYNSPLHF. This rearrangement joins TRBV7-6 to TRBJ1-6; 7 positions match TRBD1. The CDR3 runs to 16 residues. Looked up from germline, CDR1 is SGHVS and CDR2 is FNYEAQ. The V segment lost 4 bases and the J segment 3 bases; nucleotides outside the gene matches: 6.

The chain uses TRBV24-1 and TRBJ2-1; 10 bases are shared with TRBD2. The CDR3 has 15 residues. The V gene's germline CDR1 is KGHDR and CDR2 SFDVKD. V lost 3 bases to trimming and J lost 8 bases; unmatched junction nucleotides: 6. CDR3 in DNA: TGTGCCACCAGTGATAGAGCGGGAGGGAGCTATGAGCAGTTCTTC. Amino acid sequence: CATSDRAGGSYEQFF.

This chain uses TRBV19 with TRBJ1-6; 7 nucleotides align to TRBD1. The trim removed 6 bases at V and 3 bases at J, leaving 5 bases unmatched. This CDR3 region has 15 residues. Germline V gene lookup returns CDR1 LNHDA and CDR2 SQIVND (reference sequence). The CDR3 here is CASRDDRVYNSPLHF. CDR3 in DNA: TGTGCCAGTAGGGACGACAGGGTCTATAATTCACCCCTCCACTTT.

The V and J genes are TRBV29-1 and TRBJ1-2; 7 bases align to TRBD1. The CDR3 runs 13 residues. Germline lookup yields CDR1 SQVTM and CDR2 ANQGSEA. Germline trimming cut 2 bases from V and 3 bases from J; bases unmatched to any gene: 3. Here the CDR3 reads CSVERGRDYGYTF. DNA for the CDR3: TGCAGCGTTGAAAGGGGGCGAGACTATGGCTACACCTTC.

The chain recombines TRBV25-1 with TRBJ2-5; 9 nucleotides line up with TRBD1. CDR1 and CDR2 (germline): MGHDK, SYGVNS. V shed 5 bases and J 0 bases; nucleotides not matched to a gene: 10. The CDR3 has 17 amino acids. CDR3 protein: CASSHPPGTGYQETQYF. CDR3 DNA sequence: TGTGCCAGCAGTCATCCCCCCGGGACAGGGTACCAAGAGACCCAGTACTTC.

This clone is a singleton in its sample. The CDR3 here is CASSQDETPVSGNTIYF. The CDR3, as DNA: TGCGCCAGCAGCCAAGACGAGACTCCTGTCTCTGGAAACACCATATATTTT. The rearrangement joins TRBV4-1 to TRBJ1-3; D unclear. This CDR3 has 17 amino acids. Germline values: CDR1 MGHRA, CDR2 YSYEKL. Trimming shortened V by 0 bases and J by 0 bases, and 12 bases separated the two germline ends.